What follows is one TCR beta chain and its context. Its matching antigen is unknown. The sample is drawn from a study of cytomegalovirus exposure and HLA in healthy donors. Whole-study findings and limits: High specificity and sensitivity for cytomegalovirus status were reported for the classifier. The authors enumerated over 150 TCR beta chains as linked to cytomegalovirus.

The germline gives CDR1 SGHRS, CDR2 YFSETQ. V shed 7 bases, J shed 5 bases, and the junction held 13 bases outside the gene matches. The CDR3 spans 15 residues. TCRdb's copy holds only in-frame clones and misses some; the assay was immunoSEQ multiplex PCR. This table holds 100,000 to 150,000 clones, around 94% found once. Input material: PBMCs. V usage is TRBV5-1 and J usage is TRBJ2-5, with 8 positions matching TRBD1. This TCR came from a woman between 18 and 30 years old in good health and CMV-seronegative. This chain's CDR3 is CASLPGQADLETQYF. The CDR3 bases are TGCGCCAGCTTACCGGGACAGGCCGATTTGGAGACCCAGTACTTC. Together with reference TRBV5-1 and TRBJ2-5, the CDR3 gives the full variable domain: KAGVTQTPRYLIKTRGQQVTLSCSPISGHRSVSWYQQTPGQGLQFLFEYFSETQRNKGNFPGRFSGRQFSNSRSEMNVSTLELGDSALYLCASLPGQADLETQYFGPGTRLLVL.